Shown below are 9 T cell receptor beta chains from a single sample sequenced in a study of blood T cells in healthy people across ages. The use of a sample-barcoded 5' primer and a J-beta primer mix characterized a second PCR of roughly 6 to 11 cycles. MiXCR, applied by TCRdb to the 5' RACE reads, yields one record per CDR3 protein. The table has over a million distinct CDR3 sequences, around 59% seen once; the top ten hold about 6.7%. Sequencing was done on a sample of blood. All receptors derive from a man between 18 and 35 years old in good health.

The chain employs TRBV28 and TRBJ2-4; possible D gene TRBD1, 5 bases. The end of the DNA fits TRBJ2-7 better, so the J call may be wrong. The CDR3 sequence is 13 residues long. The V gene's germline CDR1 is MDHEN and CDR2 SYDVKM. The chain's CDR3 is CASSVGQLAEQYF. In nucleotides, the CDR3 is TGTGCCAGCAGCGTGGGGCAGCTTGCCGAGCAGTACTTC.

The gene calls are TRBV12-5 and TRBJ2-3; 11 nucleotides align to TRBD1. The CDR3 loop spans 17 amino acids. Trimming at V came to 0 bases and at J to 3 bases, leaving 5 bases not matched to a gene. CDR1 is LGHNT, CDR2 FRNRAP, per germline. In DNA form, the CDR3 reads TGTGCTAGTGGTTTGGTACTCGGACAGGGGGCTACAGATACGCAGTATTTT. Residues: CASGLVLGQGATDTQYF.

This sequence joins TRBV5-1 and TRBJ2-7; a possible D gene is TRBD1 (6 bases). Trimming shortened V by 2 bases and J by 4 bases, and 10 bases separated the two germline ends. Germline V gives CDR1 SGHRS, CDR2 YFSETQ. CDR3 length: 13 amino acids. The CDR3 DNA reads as TGCGCCAGCAGCTTCTGGCAGGGGTACGAGCAGTACTTC. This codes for CASSFWQGYEQYF.

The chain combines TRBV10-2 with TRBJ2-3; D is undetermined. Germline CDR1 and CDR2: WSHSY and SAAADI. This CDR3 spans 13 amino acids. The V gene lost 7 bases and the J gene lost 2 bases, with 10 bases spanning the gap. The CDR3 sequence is CASIDPVTDTQYF. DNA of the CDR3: TGCGCCAGCATAGACCCGGTCACAGATACGCAGTATTTT.

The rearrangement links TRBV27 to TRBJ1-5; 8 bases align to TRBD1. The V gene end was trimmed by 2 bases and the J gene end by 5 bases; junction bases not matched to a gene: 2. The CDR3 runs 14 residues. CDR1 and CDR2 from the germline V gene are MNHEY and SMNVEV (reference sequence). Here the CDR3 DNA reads TGTGCCAGCAGTTTACAGGGGGCCCATCAGCCCCAGCATTTT. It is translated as CASSLQGAHQPQHF.

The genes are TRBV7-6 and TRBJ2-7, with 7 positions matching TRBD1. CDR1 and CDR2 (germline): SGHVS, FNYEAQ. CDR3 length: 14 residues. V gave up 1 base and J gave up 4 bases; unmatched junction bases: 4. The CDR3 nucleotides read TGTGCCAGCAGCTTAGTGTACAGGGGATACGAGCAGTACTTC. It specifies CASSLVYRGYEQYF.

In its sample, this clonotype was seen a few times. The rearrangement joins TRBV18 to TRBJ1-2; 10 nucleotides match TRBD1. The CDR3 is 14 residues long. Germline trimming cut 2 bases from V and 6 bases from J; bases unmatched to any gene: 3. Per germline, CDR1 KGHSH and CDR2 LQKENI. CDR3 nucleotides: TGTGCCAGCTCACCAGTTGGGACAGGGGATGGCTACACCTTC. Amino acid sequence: CASSPVGTGDGYTF.

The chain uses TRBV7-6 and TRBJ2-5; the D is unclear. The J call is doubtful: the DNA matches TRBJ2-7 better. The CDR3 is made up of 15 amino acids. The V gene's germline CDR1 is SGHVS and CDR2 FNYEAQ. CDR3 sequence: CASSLAPLSLNEQYF. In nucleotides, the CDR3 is TGTGCCAGCAGCTTAGCCCCTCTTTCCTTAAACGAGCAGTACTTC.

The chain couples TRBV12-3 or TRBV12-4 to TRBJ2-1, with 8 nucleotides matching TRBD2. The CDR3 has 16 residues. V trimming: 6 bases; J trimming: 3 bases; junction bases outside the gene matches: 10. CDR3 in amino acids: CASSPITSGFYNEQFF. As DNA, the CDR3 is TGTGCCAGCAGCCCCATTACTAGCGGCTTCTACAATGAGCAGTTCTTC.